The 9 T cell receptor beta chains below were found in one sample sequenced in a study of T cell responses to AZD1222 COVID-19 vaccine. The table came from immunoSEQ multiplex PCR; TCRdb's copy has only in-frame clones and leaves some out. The sample consists of approximately 150,000 clones, around 90% of them appearing once. The specimen was peripheral blood, collected 28 days after the second AZD1222 dose. The receptors were gathered from an adult who received the AZD1222 COVID-19 vaccine.

The chain joins TRBV9 to TRBJ2-1; 8 bases fit TRBD2. Germline loops: CDR1 SGDLS, CDR2 YYNGEE. The CDR3 loop spans 16 amino acids. The ends lost 3 bases at V and 7 bases at J; junction bases unmatched: 12. The CDR3 DNA sequence: TGTGCCAGCAGCGGAGTAGCAGCGGGAGTGGGTAATGAGCAGTTCTTC. This gives the protein CASSGVAAGVGNEQFF.

The V call is TRBV12-3 or TRBV12-4, the J call TRBJ1-1; tentatively, D is TRBD1 (5 bases). CDR3 size: 12 residues. With 0 bases removed from V and 8 bases from J, the gap between germline ends came to 7 bases. In DNA, the CDR3 is TGTGCCAGCAGTTTAGCGGGGGGGGAAGCTTTCTTT. Its protein is CASSLAGGEAFF.

In the case of this clone: Different DNA sequences within this sample yield the same CDR3. The chain combines TRBV18 with TRBJ1-1; D perhaps matches TRBD1 (6 bases). This CDR3 region has 13 residues. In germline, CDR1 is KGHSH, CDR2 LQKENI. With 4 bases removed from V and 2 bases from J, the gap between germline ends came to 8 bases. The CDR3 coding sequence is TGTGCCAGCTCACTGGACAGCAACACTGAAGCTTTCTTT. This translates into CASSLDSNTEAFF. The full variable domain, its missing parts supplied by reference TRBV18 and TRBJ1-1, is NAGVMQNPRHLVRRRGQEARLRCSPMKGHSHVYWYRQLPEEGLKFMVYLQKENIIDESGMPKERFSAEFPKEGPSILRIQQVVRGDSAAYFCASSLDSNTEAFFGQGTRLTVV.

V gene TRBV10-3 combines with J gene TRBJ1-2, with unresolved D. CDR1 is ENHRY, CDR2 SYGVKD, per germline. V was cut by 6 bases and J by 0 bases, with 17 bases left in between. The CDR3 runs to 16 residues. For the CDR3, the DNA is TGTGCCATCAGCCCGACAACACCCCTAGCTAACTATGGCTACACCTTC. This codes for CAISPTTPLANYGYTF.

The chain joins TRBV15 to TRBJ1-3; a weak D match, TRBD1 (5 bases). Germline V gene lookup returns CDR1 LNHNV and CDR2 YYDKDF (reference sequence). This CDR3 is 14 amino acids long. With 1 base removed from V and 2 bases from J, the gap between germline ends came to 6 bases. The CDR3 region has the DNA TGTGCCACCAGCAGAGCAGGGCCTGGAAACACCATATATTTT. This encodes CATSRAGPGNTIYF.

The V and J genes are TRBV7-6 and TRBJ2-7; 10 bases line up with TRBD2. The V and J ends lost 1 base and 4 bases, in that order; junction bases with no gene match: 13. The germline CDR1 and CDR2 sequences are SGHVS and FNYEAQ. The CDR3 is 18 residues long. The CDR3 DNA sequence: TGTGCCAGCAGCTTAGGGGGAGGGGGACCGGGACTAGCGTACGAGCAGTACTTC. Residues: CASSLGGGGPGLAYEQYF.

The gene calls are TRBV11-2 and TRBJ2-3; 7 bases map to TRBD1. The germline gives CDR1 SGHAT, CDR2 FQNNGV. The junction had 10 bases not matched to a gene; V was cut back by 6 bases and J by 1 base. The CDR3 has 16 residues. This chain's CDR3 is CASSAGQGVGTDTQYF. The CDR3 DNA sequence: TGTGCCAGCAGTGCAGGGCAGGGGGTTGGCACAGATACGCAGTATTTT.

This chain links TRBV15 with TRBJ2-7; 10 bases agree with TRBD2. The CDR3 covers 18 residues. The junction had 9 bases not matched to a gene; V was cut back by 1 base and J by 0 bases. Per the germline V gene, CDR1 is LNHNV and CDR2 is YYDKDF (reference sequence). Here the CDR3 reads CATSRGGTSELYSYEQYF. CDR3 sequence (DNA): TGTGCCACCAGCAGAGGCGGGACTAGCGAATTATACTCCTACGAGCAGTACTTC.

The chain carries TRBV10-3 and TRBJ2-3, with 10 nucleotides matching TRBD1. V shed 6 bases, J shed 2 bases, and the junction held 8 bases outside the gene matches. Germline V lookup: CDR1 ENHRY, CDR2 SYGVKD. The CDR3 covers 16 residues. The CDR3 DNA reads TGTGCCATCAGCCACGACAGGGGGCCGTTCACAGATACGCAGTATTTT. Its translation is CAISHDRGPFTDTQYF.